This T cell receptor (beta chain) is drawn from a study of cytomegalovirus exposure and HLA in healthy donors. Study results and caveats: For most subjects, TCR beta sequences were reported to predict HLA-A and HLA-B alleles with accuracy.

The CDR3 is made up of 14 amino acids. Per germline, CDR1 SEHNR and CDR2 FQNEAQ (reference sequence). Unmatched junction bases numbered 1, after V lost 3 bases and J lost 0 bases. With 60 Vbeta and 13 Jbeta primers, the PCR was carried out. Sequenced by immunoSEQ multiplex PCR; TCRdb stores in-frame clones only, minus some. Here the sample spans 200,000 to 250,000 clones, around 76% being singletons. Turning to this clone: What it binds is unknown.

The genes are TRBV7-9 and TRBJ1-2, with 7 bases fitting TRBD1. The clonotype originates from a woman between 40 and 55 years old in good health and CMV-seropositive. The sequencing input was PBMCs. The CDR3 nucleotides are TGTGCCAGCAGCTTTACAGGGGCTAACTATGGCTACACCTTC. It is translated as CASSFTGANYGYTF. The entire variable domain, with the rest obtained from reference TRBV7-9 and TRBJ1-2, is as follows: DTGVSQNPRHKITKRGQNVTFRCDPISEHNRLYWYRQTLGQGPEFLTYFQNEAQLEKSRLLSDRFSAERPKGSFSTLEIQRTEQGDSAMYLCASSFTGANYGYTFGSGTRLTVV.